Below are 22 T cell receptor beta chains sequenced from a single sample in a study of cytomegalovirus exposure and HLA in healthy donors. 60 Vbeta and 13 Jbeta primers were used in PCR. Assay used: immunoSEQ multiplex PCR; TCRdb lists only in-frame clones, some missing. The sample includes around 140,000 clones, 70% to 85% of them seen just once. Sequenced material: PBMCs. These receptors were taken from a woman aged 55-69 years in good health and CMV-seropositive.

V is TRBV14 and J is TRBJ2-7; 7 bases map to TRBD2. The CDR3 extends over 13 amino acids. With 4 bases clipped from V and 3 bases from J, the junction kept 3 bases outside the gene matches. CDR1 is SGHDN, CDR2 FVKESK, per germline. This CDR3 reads CASSLSGGYEQYF. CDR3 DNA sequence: TGTGCCAGCAGCCTCTCGGGGGGCTACGAGCAGTACTTC. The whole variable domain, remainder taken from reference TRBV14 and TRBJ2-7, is EAGVTQFPSHSVIEKGQTVTLRCDPISGHDNLYWYRRVMGKEIKFLLHFVKESKQDESGMPNNRFLAERTGGTYSTLKVQPAELEDSGVYFCASSLSGGYEQYFGPGTRLTVT.

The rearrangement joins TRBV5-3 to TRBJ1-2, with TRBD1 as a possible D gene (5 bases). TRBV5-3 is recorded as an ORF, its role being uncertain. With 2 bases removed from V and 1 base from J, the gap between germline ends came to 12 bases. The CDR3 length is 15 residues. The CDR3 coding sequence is TGTGCCAGAAGCTTCCCCGGACATGGTAACTATGGCTACACCTTC. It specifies CARSFPGHGNYGYTF.

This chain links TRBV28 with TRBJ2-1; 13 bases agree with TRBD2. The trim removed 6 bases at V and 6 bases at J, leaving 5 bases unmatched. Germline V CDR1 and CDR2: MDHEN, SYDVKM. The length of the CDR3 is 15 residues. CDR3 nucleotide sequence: TGTGCCAGCAGCCCCGGACTAGCGGGAGCCAATGAGCAGTTCTTC. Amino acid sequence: CASSPGLAGANEQFF.

The CDR3 sequence is CASSSRQGMTEAFF. In nucleotides, the CDR3 is TGTGCCAGCAGCTCCAGACAGGGGATGACTGAAGCTTTCTTT. The chain uses TRBV7-2 and TRBJ1-1, with 8 bases matching TRBD1. Germline V lookup: CDR1 SGHTA, CDR2 FQGNSA. Trimming at V came to 4 bases and at J to 5 bases, leaving 6 bases not matched to a gene. The CDR3 covers 14 residues. Together with reference TRBV7-2 and TRBJ1-1, the CDR3 gives the full variable domain: GAGVSQSPSNKVTEKGKDVELRCDPISGHTALYWYRQSLGQGLEFLIYFQGNSAPDKSGLPSDRFSAERTGGSVSTLTIQRTQQEDSAVYLCASSSRQGMTEAFFGQGTRLTVV.

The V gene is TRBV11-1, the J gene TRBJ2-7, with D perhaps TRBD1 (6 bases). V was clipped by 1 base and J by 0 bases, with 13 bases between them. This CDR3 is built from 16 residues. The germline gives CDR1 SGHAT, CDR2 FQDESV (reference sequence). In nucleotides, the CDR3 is TGTGCCAGCAGCTTAGGTGGTCAGGGGAGCTCCTACGAGCAGTACTTC. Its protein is CASSLGGQGSSYEQYF. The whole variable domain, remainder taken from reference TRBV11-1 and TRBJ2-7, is EAEVAQSPRYKITEKSQAVAFWCDPISGHATLYWYRQILGQGPELLVQFQDESVVDDSQLPKDRFSAERLKGVDSTLKIQPAELGDSAMYLCASSLGGQGSSYEQYFGPGTRLTVT.

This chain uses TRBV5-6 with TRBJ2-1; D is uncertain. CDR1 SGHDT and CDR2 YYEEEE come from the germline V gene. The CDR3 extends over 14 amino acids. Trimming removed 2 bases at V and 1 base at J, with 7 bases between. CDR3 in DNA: TGTGCCAGCAGCTTAGCCTGGTCCTACAATGAGCAGTTCTTC. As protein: CASSLAWSYNEQFF.

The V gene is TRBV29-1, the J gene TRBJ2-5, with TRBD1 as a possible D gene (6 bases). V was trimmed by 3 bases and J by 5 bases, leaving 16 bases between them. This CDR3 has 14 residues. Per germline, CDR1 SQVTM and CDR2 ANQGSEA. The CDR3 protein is CSVERGSGEETQYF. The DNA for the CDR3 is TGCAGCGTTGAGAGGGGGAGTGGCGAGGAGACCCAGTACTTC.

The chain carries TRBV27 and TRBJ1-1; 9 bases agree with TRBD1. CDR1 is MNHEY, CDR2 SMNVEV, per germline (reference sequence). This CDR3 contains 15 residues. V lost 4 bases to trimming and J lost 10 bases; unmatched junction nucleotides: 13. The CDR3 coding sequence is TGTGCCAGCAGTTCCCTACAGGGGGCAGGGGGGGGAGCTTTCTTT. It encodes CASSSLQGAGGGAFF.

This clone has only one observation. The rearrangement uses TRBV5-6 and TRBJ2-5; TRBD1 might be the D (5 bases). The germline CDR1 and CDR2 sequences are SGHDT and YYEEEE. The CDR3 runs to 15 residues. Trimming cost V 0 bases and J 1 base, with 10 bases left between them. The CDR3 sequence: CASSLVRGIQETQYF. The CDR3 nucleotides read TGTGCCAGCAGCTTGGTAAGGGGAATCCAAGAGACCCAGTACTTC.

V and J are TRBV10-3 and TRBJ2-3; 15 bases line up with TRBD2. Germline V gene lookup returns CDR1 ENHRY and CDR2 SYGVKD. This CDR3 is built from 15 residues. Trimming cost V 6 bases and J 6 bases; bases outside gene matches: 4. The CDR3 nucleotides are TGTGCCATCAGCGGACTAGCGGGAGGGGCCGATACGCAGTATTTT. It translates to CAISGLAGGADTQYF.

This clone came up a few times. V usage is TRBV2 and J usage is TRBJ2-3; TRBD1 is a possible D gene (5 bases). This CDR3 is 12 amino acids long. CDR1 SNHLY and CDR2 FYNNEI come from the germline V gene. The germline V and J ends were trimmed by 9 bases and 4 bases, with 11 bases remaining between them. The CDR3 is CASKIRADTQYF. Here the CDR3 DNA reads TGTGCCAGTAAGATCAGGGCAGATACGCAGTATTTT.

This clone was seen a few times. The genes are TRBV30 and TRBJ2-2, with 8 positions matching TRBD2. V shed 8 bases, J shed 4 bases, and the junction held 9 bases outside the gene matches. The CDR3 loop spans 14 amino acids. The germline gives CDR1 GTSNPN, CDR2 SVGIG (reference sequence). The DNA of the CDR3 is TGTGCCCTATCGGGGGGGGCGATCACCGGGGAGCTGTTTTTT. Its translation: CALSGGAITGELFF.

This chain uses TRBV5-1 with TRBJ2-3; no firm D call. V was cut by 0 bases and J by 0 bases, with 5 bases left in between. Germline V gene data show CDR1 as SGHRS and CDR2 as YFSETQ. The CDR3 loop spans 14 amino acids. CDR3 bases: TGCGCCAGCAGCTTGGGGCCCAGCACAGATACGCAGTATTTT. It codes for CASSLGPSTDTQYF.

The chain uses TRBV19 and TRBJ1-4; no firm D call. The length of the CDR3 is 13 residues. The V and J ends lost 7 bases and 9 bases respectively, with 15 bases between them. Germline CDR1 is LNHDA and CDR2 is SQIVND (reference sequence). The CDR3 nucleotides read TGTGCCAGTAATTCGGACTCCGTACAAAAACTGTTTTTT. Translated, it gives CASNSDSVQKLFF.

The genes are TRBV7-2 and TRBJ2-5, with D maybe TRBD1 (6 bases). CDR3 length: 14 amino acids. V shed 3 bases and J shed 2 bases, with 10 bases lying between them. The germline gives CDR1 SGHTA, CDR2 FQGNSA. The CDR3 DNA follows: TGTGCCAGCAGCTTCAGCAGGGGACAAGAGACCCAGTACTTC. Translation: CASSFSRGQETQYF.

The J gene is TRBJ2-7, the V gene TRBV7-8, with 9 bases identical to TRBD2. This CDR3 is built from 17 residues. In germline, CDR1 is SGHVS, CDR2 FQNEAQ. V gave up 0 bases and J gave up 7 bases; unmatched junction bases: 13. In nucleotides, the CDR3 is TGTGCCAGCAGCTTAGCGGTAATGTGGCGGGAGGGCCGGGAGCAGTACTTC. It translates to CASSLAVMWREGREQYF.

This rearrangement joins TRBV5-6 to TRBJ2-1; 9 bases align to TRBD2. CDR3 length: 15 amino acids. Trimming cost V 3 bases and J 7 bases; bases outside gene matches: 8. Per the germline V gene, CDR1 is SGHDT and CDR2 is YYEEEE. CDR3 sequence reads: CASSSSSGSMNEQFF. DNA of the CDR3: TGTGCCAGCAGCTCCAGTAGCGGGAGCATGAATGAGCAGTTCTTC.

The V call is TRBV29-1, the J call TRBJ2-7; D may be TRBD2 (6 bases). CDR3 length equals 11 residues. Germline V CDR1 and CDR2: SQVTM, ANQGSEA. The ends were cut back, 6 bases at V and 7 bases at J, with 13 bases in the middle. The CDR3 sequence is CSVLEGWEQYF. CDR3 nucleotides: TGCAGCGTCTTGGAGGGCTGGGAGCAGTACTTC.

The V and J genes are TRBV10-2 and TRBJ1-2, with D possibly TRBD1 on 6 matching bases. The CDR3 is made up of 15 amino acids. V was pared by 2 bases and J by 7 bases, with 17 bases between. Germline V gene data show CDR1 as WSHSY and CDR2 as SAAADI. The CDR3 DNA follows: TGCGCCAGCAGTGAGAAACAGGGCCCCCTCGGTGGCTACACCTTC. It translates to CASSEKQGPLGGYTF.

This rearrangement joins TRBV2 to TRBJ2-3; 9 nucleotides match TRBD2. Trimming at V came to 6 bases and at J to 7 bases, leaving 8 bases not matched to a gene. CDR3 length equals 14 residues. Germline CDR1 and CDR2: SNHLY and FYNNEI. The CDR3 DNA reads TGTGCCAGCAGATTAGCGGGAGAGCGGTATACGCAGTATTTT. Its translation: CASRLAGERYTQYF.

This CDR3 reads CATGTSAYNEQFF. DNA for the CDR3: TGTGCCACCGGGACTAGCGCCTACAATGAGCAGTTCTTC. V and J are TRBV7-9 and TRBJ2-1; 10 nucleotides line up with TRBD2. V shed 10 bases, J shed 2 bases, and the junction held 2 bases outside the gene matches. The CDR3 spans 13 residues. Germline loops: CDR1 SEHNR, CDR2 FQNEAQ (reference sequence). Full variable domain (remainder filled in from reference TRBV7-9 and TRBJ2-1): DTGVSQNPRHKITKRGQNVTFRCDPISEHNRLYWYRQTLGQGPEFLTYFQNEAQLEKSRLLSDRFSAERPKGSFSTLEIQRTEQGDSAMYLCATGTSAYNEQFFGPGTRLTVL.

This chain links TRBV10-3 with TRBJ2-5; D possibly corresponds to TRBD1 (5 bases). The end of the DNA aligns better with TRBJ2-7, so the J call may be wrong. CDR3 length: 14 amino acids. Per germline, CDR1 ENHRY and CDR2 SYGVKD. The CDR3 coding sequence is TGTGCCATCAGTGACCAGGACATTTCCTACGAGCAGTACTTC. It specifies CAISDQDISYEQYF.